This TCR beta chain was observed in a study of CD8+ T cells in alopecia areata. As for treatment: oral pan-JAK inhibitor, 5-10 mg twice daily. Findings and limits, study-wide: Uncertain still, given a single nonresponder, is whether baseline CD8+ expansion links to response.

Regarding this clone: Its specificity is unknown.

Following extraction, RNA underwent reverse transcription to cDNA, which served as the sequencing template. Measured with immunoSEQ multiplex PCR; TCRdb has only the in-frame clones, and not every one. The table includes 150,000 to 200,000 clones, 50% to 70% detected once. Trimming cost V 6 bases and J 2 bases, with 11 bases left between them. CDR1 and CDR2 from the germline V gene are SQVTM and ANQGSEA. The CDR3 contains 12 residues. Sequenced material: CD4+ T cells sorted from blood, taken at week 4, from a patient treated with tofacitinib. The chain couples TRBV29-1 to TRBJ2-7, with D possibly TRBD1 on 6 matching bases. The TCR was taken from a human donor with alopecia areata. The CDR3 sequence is CSVRTDTYEQYF. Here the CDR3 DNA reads TGCAGCGTCCGGACAGATACCTACGAGCAGTACTTC.